A selection of T cell receptor beta chains follows, all from one sample in a study of blood T cells in healthy people across ages. TCRdb passed the 5' RACE reads through MiXCR, listing each CDR3 protein once. Of 600,000 to 650,000 distinct CDR3 sequences listed, 58% were seen once; the top ten hold over 35%. Sequencing was carried out using blood. Every receptor here comes from a man in his 60s in good health. The CDR3 runs from the conserved cysteine through the conserved F or W. D genes are given only for firm matches. Size is stated for part of the rows, as once, few or many counts, or as a class when the clone is expanded.

J,size,D,V,DNA,CDR3
TRBJ2-5,.,.,TRBV20-1,TGCAGTGCTAGAGATAGCCGGCGGGGCGAGACCCAGTACTTC,CSARDSRRGETQYF
TRBJ2-5,few,TRBD1,TRBV5-1,TGCGCCAGCAGGAGGGGGCCGCAAGAGACCCAGTACTTC,CASRRGPQETQYF
TRBJ2-1,.,.,TRBV21-1,TGTGCCAGCAGCAACGAGGGCCTAGCGGGGGGGCATTACAATGAGCAGTTCTTC,CASSNEGLAGGHYNEQFF
TRBJ2-5,.,.,TRBV11-2,TGTGCCAGCAGCTTAGATGGGGGGAGCCGGACCCAGTACTTC,CASSLDGGSRTQYF
TRBJ2-5,few,.,TRBV11-3,TGTGCCAGCAGCTTAGGAACCAGCAGCCAAGAGACCCAGTACTTC,CASSLGTSSQETQYF
TRBJ2-1,few,TRBD1,TRBV6-5,TGTGCCAGCAGCCCGGGACAGACCGTCAATGAGCAGTTCTTC,CASSPGQTVNEQFF
TRBJ2-6,.,.,TRBV27,TGTGCCAGCAGTTTCCTGACAGGCCGCTCTGGGGCCGACGTCCTGACTTTC,CASSFLTGRSGADVLTF
TRBJ2-3,.,TRBD1,TRBV4-1,TGCGCCAGCAGCCAAAGACATCTAACAGGGGCGGATACGCAGTATTTT,CASSQRHLTGADTQYF
TRBJ2-5,few,.,TRBV12-3/TRBV12-4,TGTGCCAGCAGTGCCGATGAAAAAGAGACCCAGTACTTC,CASSADEKETQYF
TRBJ2-7,.,.,TRBV5-6,TGTGCCAGCAGCTTGGGCCGGGAAGGGCGCTACGAGCAGTACTTC,CASSLGREGRYEQYF
TRBJ2-1,.,.,TRBV10-3,TGTGCCATCAGACCCCCCGGGGACAATGAGCAGTTCTTC,CAIRPPGDNEQFF
TRBJ2-3,.,.,TRBV12-3/TRBV12-4,TGTGCCAGCAGTTTCTTTGGACTAAGCACAGATACGCAGTATTTT,CASSFFGLSTDTQYF
TRBJ2-1,few,TRBD2,TRBV20-1,TGCAGTGCCCTACCGGGACTAGGAGGTGGGGCGCAGTTCTTC,CSALPGLGGGAQFF
TRBJ2-1,few,.,TRBV29-1,TGCAGCGTTGGAGTTTCGGGCAGATACAATGAGCAGTTCTTC,CSVGVSGRYNEQFF
TRBJ2-5,.,.,TRBV18,TGTGCCAGCTCCATCTACGGGGACGGGGAGACCCAGTACTTC,CASSIYGDGETQYF
TRBJ1-6,few,.,TRBV6-5,TGTGCCAGCAGTTACTCAGACAGGCTGAATTCACCCCTCCACTTT,CASSYSDRLNSPLHF
TRBJ2-3,few,TRBD1,TRBV29-1,TGCAGCGTTGGACAGGGGGGGGATACGCAGTATTTT,CSVGQGGDTQYF
TRBJ1-2,.,.,TRBV11-2,TGTGCCAGCAGCCGAACGACGGGGGAGGGTGGCTACACCTTC,CASSRTTGEGGYTF
TRBJ2-5,.,.,TRBV12-3/TRBV12-4,TGTGCCAGCAGTTCCTGGGGGCTCCAGTACTTC,CASSSWGLQYF
TRBJ2-1,.,.,TRBV5-1,TGCGCCAGCTATCGCATAAACAATGAGCAGTTCTTC,CASYRINNEQFF